The entry below describes one T cell receptor (beta chain). This entry belongs to a study of blood T cell repertoires in COVID-19. Study context: Samples of COVID-19 (acute and convalescent) were obtained from the United States, Italy and Spain. PBMCs, B-cell-depleted T cells, or T cells provided the cDNA or gDNA that made up the material.

Seattle participants joined during active infection and were tracked over time. This CDR3 is built from 15 residues. Germline CDR1 is SGDLS and CDR2 is YYNGEE. Trimming cost V 4 bases and J 6 bases, with 17 bases left between them. In the original analysis: The assay estimated nucleated cells by amplifying reference gene primers. Data came from immunoSEQ multiplex PCR; TCRdb stores just in-frame clones and leaves some out. The DNA was the basis for D and trimming; V, J and clone size are from that table. The sample includes over 200,000 clones, approximately 90% of them seen just once. The specimen sequenced was peripheral blood. This TCR derives from a man aged 25-40 years with COVID-19, enrolled during active disease. J is TRBJ1-5 and V is TRBV9; D is perhaps TRBD1 (6 bases). The CDR3 nucleotides read TGTGCCAGCAGCCCAATGGGGGGGGCCGGTCAGCCCCAGCATTTT. Protein product: CASSPMGGAGQPQHF. Full variable domain (outside the CDR3, taken from reference TRBV9 and TRBJ1-5): DSGVTQTPKHLITATGQRVTLRCSPRSGDLSVYWYQQSLDQGLQFLIQYYNGEERAKGNILERFSAQQFPDLHSELNLSSLELGDSALYFCASSPMGGAGQPQHFGDGTRLSIL.